This TCR beta chain emerged from a study of T-cell memory formation after mild COVID-19. Across the study: Largely donor-specific TCR clusters were found.

Whole-study results and caveats: Clones contracting across day 15 to 85 had a balanced CD4/CD8 profile; later expanding clones leaned CD4+.

Each CDR3 protein gets one entry after TCRdb re-called the 5' RACE reads with MiXCR. Here the sample spans 300,000 to 400,000 distinct CDR3 sequences, under 30% being singletons. This CDR3 spans 15 amino acids. Germline trimming cut 3 bases from V and 5 bases from J; bases unmatched to any gene: 4. About this clonotype itself: Its antigen remains unidentified.

V and J are TRBV12-3 or TRBV12-4 and TRBJ1-5, with 10 positions matching TRBD1. The specimen sequenced was PBMCs or a T cell subset sorted from them (not recorded which). The receptor's source is an adult woman who had mild COVID-19 (a few samples of this study predate the infection). Cell type and time point are not known. DNA for the CDR3: TGTGCCAGCAGTTTCGGACAGGGGGTGGATCAGCCCCAGCATTTT. It yields the protein CASSFGQGVDQPQHF.